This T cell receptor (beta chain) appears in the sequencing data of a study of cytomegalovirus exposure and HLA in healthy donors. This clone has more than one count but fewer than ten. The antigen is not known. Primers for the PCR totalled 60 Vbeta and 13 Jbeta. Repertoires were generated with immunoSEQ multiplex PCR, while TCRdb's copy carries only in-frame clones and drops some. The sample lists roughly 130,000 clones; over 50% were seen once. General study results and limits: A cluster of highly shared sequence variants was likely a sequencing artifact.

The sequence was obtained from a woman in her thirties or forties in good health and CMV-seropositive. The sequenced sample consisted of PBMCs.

CDR3 residues: CASSLEIDQPQHF. The CDR3 nucleotides are TGTGCCAGCAGCTTAGAAATCGATCAGCCCCAGCATTTT. The rearrangement links TRBV11-2 to TRBJ1-5; no clear D gene. The V end lost 0 bases, the J end lost 5 bases, and 5 bases lay between the germline ends. The V gene's germline CDR1 is SGHAT and CDR2 FQNNGV. The CDR3 runs 13 residues.